These 2 T cell receptor beta chains were all obtained from the same sample, sequenced in a study of cytomegalovirus exposure and HLA in healthy donors listed by TCRdb under 2017. The library was prepared using the immunoSEQ multiplex PCR assay. A mixture of 60 forward primers for TCR Vbeta segments and 13 reverse primers for TCR Jbeta segments was used in the multiplex PCR. Entries here come from immuneACCESS through TCRdb and include only in-frame sequences with V and J called. Some clones fail to appear in such tables; in the studies checked, an unresolved V gene covers under half of the shortfall, and the cause of the remainder is unknown. The sample yields 65,000 to 85,000 clones; around 10% were counted once. The leading ten clones occupy 24% of the sample. Specimen: PBMCs. These TCRs come from a man aged 55 to 70 in good health and CMV-seropositive.

This clone came up a few times. This rearrangement joins TRBV9 to TRBJ2-2, with D tentatively TRBD1 (7 bases). The germline gives CDR1 SGDLS, CDR2 YYNGEE. The CDR3 contains 15 residues. V dropped 0 bases and J dropped 4 bases, with 10 bases sitting between them. The chain's CDR3 is CASSVAGDSTGELFF. In nucleotides, the CDR3 is TGTGCCAGCAGCGTAGCGGGGGACAGCACCGGGGAGCTGTTTTTT.

The rearrangement uses TRBV18 and TRBJ1-2; the match to TRBD1 covers 7 bases. The germline CDR1 and CDR2 sequences are KGHSH and LQKENI. This CDR3 spans 15 amino acids. With 6 bases clipped from V and 0 bases from J, the junction kept 7 bases outside the gene matches. As DNA, the CDR3 is TGTGCCAGCTCCCCCGGGACAGCTACTAACTATGGCTACACCTTC. It encodes CASSPGTATNYGYTF.